A selection of T cell receptor beta chains follows, all from one sample in a study of shared clonotypes between healthy human individuals. Only in-frame clones appear in the TCRdb table, and some are missing; sequencing was by immunoSEQ multiplex PCR. Of approximately 1,500,000 clones listed, 95% to 99% were seen once; the top ten hold 0.4% to 0.55%. The sequenced sample consisted of naive CD4+ T cells sorted from blood. The source is a man aged 25-40 years in good health. Each CDR3 is given with its conserved first and last residue. A D gene is named only where the DNA matches it firmly. The size of a clone is reported for some rows only, either as once, few or many, or as a class for expanded clones.

j_call clone_size d_call v_call cdr3_aa cdr3_nt
TRBJ2-7 once - TRBV19 CASSITDLYEQYF TGTGCCAGTAGTATCACAGACCTCTACGAGCAGTACTTC
TRBJ2-2 - - TRBV13 CASSLGAASGAGELFF TGTGCCAGCAGCTTAGGCGCAGCCTCAGGTGCCGGGGAGCTGTTTTTT
TRBJ2-7 - - TRBV28 CASSFIFTASYEQYF TGTGCCAGCAGTTTTATCTTTACTGCCTCCTACGAGCAGTACTTC
TRBJ2-3 - TRBD2 TRBV27 CASSLEGASGSSDTQYF TGTGCCAGCAGTCTAGAGGGTGCTAGCGGGAGTTCGGATACGCAGTATTTT
TRBJ2-3 once - TRBV7-8 CASSLEPSTDTQYF TGTGCCAGCAGCTTAGAACCCAGCACAGATACGCAGTATTTT
TRBJ2-5 - TRBD2 TRBV7-2 CASSSAPRLAGVETQYF TGTGCCAGCAGCTCAGCCCCCCGGCTAGCGGGAGTTGAGACCCAGTACTTC
TRBJ1-4 - - TRBV18 CASSPTATNEKLFF TGTGCCAGCTCACCAACTGCAACTAATGAAAAACTGTTTTTT
TRBJ2-3 - TRBD2 TRBV14 CASSQDFRQRLAGGRVNTDTQYF TGTGCCAGCAGCCAAGATTTTCGCCAGAGACTAGCGGGAGGGCGGGTAAACACAGATACGCAGTATTTT
TRBJ1-1 - - TRBV6-1 CASSEIGGYMNTEAFF TGTGCCAGCAGTGAAATTGGGGGTTACATGAACACTGAAGCTTTCTTT
TRBJ1-1 - - TRBV5-4 CASTTVSGMNTEAFF TGTGCCAGCACCACTGTTTCGGGCATGAACACTGAAGCTTTCTTT
TRBJ2-3 - - TRBV7-9 CASTRSFGTDTQYF TGTGCCAGCACCCGATCGTTTGGAACAGATACGCAGTATTTT
TRBJ2-3 - TRBD1 TRBV5-1 CASSSDRDRVGDTQYF TGCGCCAGCAGCTCGGACAGGGATCGGGTAGGAGATACGCAGTATTTT
TRBJ2-1 - - TRBV7-9 CASSPPYRDSAYNEQFF TGTGCCAGCAGCCCACCCTACAGGGATTCGGCTTACAATGAGCAGTTCTTC
TRBJ1-2 - - TRBV5-1 CASSPALAGGASYGYTF TGCGCCAGCAGCCCAGCTCTAGCGGGGGGCGCGAGCTATGGCTACACCTTC
TRBJ2-2 - - TRBV9 CASSVGLIGARLVNTGELFF TGTGCCAGCAGCGTTGGTCTTATCGGGGCCAGATTAGTGAACACCGGGGAGCTGTTTTTT
TRBJ1-3 - - TRBV18 CASSPMMGIGNTIYF TGTGCCAGCTCACCAATGATGGGGATTGGAAACACCATATATTTT
TRBJ1-1 - - TRBV29-1 CSVDPAGWGEAFF TGCAGCGTCGACCCAGCTGGGTGGGGTGAAGCTTTCTTT
TRBJ2-1 - TRBD2 TRBV7-8 CASRGPGTNYNEQFF TGTGCCAGCAGAGGCCCCGGGACTAACTACAATGAGCAGTTCTTC